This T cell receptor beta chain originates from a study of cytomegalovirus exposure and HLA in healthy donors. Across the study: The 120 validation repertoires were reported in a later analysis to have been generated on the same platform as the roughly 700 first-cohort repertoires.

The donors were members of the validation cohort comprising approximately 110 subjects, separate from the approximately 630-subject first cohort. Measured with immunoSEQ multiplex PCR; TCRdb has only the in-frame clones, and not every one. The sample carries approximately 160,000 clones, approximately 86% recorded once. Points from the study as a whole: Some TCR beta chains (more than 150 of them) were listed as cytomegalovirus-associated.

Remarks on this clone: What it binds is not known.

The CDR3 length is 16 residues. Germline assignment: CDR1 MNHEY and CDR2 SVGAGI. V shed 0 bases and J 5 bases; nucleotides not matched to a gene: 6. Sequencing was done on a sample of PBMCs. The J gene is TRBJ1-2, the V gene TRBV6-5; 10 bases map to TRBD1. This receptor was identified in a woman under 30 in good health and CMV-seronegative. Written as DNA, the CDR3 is TGTGCCAGCAGTTACTCCGGGACAGGGGTGTTTTATGGCTACACCTTC. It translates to CASSYSGTGVFYGYTF.